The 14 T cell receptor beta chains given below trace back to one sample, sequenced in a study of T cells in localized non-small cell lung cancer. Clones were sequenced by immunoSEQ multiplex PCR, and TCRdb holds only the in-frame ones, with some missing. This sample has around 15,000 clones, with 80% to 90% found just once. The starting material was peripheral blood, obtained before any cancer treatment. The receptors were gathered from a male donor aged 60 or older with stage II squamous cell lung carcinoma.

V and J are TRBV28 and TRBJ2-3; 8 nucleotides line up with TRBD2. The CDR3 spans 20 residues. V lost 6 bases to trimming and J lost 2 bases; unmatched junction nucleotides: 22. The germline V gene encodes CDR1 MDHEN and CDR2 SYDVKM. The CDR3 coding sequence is TGTGCCAGCAGCCCTCCCCCCCCCTACGCGGGAGGCCCCGACACAGATACGCAGTATTTT. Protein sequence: CASSPPPPYAGGPDTDTQYF.

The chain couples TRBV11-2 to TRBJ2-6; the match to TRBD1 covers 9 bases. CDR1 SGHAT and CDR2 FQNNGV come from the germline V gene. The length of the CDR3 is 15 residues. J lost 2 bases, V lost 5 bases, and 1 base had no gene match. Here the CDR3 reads CASSRTGAGANVLTF. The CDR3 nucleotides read TGTGCCAGCAGCCGGACAGGGGCTGGGGCCAACGTCCTGACTTTC.

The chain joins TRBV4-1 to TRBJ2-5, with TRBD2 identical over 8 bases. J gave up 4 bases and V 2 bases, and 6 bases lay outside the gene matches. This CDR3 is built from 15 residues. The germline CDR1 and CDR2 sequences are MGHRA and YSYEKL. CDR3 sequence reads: CASSQRSLAGETQYF. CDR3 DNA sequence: TGCGCCAGCAGCCAACGGTCGCTAGCGGGAGAGACCCAGTACTTC.

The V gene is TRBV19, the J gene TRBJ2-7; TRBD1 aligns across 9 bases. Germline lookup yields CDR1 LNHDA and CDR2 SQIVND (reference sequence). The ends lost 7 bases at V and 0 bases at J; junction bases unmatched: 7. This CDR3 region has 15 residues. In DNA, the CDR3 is TGTGCCAGTACTGAAGGGGACAGGGACTCCTACGAGCAGTACTTC. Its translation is CASTEGDRDSYEQYF.

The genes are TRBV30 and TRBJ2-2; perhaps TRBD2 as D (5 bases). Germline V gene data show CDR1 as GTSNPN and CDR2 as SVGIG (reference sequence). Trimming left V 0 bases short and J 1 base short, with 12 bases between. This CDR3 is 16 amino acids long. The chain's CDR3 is CAWSVLRTVNTGELFF. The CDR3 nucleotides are TGTGCCTGGAGTGTACTCCGGACTGTGAACACCGGGGAGCTGTTTTTT.

The CDR3 region has the DNA TGTGCTAGTGGTTTGGGCATCCCCCGGTTCTTC. This codes for CASGLGIPRFF. The chain couples TRBV12-5 to TRBJ2-1; D remains unclear. Germline V gene sequence: CDR1 LGHNT, CDR2 FRNRAP. V lost 1 base, J lost 15 bases, and 10 bases lay in between. The CDR3 covers 11 residues.

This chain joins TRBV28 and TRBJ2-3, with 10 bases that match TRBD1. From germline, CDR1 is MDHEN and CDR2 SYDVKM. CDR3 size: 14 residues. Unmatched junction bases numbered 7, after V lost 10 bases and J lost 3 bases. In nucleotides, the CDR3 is TGTGCCACCTGGGACAGGGGTTTAACAGATACGCAGTATTTT. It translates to CATWDRGLTDTQYF.

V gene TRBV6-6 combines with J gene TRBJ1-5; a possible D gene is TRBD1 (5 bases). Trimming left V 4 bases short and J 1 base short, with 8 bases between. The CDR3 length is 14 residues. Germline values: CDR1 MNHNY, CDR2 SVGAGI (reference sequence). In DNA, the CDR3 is TGTGCCAGCAGTTGGGCAGGGAGCAATCAGCCCCAGCATTTT. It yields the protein CASSWAGSNQPQHF.

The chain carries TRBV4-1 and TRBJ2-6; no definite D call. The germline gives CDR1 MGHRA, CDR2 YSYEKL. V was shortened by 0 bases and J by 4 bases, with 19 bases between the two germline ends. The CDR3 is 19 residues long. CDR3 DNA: TGCGCCAGCAGCCAAGAATTCCAATGGGGTATGTCAGGGGCCAACGTCCTGACTTTC. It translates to CASSQEFQWGMSGANVLTF.

The CDR3 DNA is TGTGCCAGCAGCACCGGGTCTTTGACTAGGGAGCAGTACTTC. Its protein product is CASSTGSLTREQYF. The genes are TRBV9 and TRBJ2-7; maybe TRBD2 (6 bases). Germline V CDR1 and CDR2: SGDLS, YYNGEE. This CDR3 spans 14 amino acids. V shed 4 bases and J shed 7 bases, with 18 bases lying between them.

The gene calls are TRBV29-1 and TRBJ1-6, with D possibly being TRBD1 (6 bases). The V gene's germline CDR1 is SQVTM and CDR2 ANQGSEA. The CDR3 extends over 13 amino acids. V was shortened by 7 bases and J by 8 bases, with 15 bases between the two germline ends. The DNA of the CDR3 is TGCAGCGCTCAGACAGGCCCCTATTCACCCCTCCACTTT. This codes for CSAQTGPYSPLHF.

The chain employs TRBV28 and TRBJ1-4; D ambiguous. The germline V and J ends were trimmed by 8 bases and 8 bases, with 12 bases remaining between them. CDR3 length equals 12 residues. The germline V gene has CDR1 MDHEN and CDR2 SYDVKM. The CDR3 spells CASLTVGEKLFF. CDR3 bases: TGTGCCAGCCTAACCGTAGGGGAAAAACTGTTTTTT. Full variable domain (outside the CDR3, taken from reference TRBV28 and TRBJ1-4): DVKVTQSSRYLVKRTGEKVFLECVQDMDHENMFWYRQDPGLGLRLIYFSYDVKMKEKGDIPEGYSVSREKKERFSLILESASTNQTSMYLCASLTVGEKLFFGSGTQLSVL.

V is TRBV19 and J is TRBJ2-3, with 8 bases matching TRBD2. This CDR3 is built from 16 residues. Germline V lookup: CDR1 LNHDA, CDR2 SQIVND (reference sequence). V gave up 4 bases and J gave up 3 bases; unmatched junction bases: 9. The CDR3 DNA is TGTGCCAGTAGTACTCGCGGACTAGCCGGAACAGATACGCAGTATTTT. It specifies CASSTRGLAGTDTQYF. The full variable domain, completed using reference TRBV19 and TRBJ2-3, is DGGITQSPKYLFRKEGQNVTLSCEQNLNHDAMYWYRQDPGQGLRLIYYSQIVNDFQKGDIAEGYSVSREKKESFPLTVTSAQKNPTAFYLCASSTRGLAGTDTQYFGPGTRLTVL.

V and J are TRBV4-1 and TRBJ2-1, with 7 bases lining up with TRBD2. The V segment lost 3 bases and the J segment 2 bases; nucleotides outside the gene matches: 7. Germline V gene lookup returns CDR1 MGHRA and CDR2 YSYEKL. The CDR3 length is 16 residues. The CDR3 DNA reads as TGCGCCAGCAGCCACCTTCTCGCGGGGGCCTACAATGAGCAGTTCTTC. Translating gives CASSHLLAGAYNEQFF.